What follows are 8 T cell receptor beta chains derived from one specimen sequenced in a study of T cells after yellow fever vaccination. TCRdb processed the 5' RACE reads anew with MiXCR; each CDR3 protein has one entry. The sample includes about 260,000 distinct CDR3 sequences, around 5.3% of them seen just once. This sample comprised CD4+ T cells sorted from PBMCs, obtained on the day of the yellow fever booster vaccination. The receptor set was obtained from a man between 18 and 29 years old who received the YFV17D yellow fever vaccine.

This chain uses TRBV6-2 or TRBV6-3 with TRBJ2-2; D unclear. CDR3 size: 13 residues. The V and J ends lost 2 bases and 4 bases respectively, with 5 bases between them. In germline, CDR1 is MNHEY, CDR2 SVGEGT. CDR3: CASSYLTTGELFF. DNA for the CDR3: TGTGCCAGCAGTTACCTGACCACCGGGGAGCTGTTTTTT.

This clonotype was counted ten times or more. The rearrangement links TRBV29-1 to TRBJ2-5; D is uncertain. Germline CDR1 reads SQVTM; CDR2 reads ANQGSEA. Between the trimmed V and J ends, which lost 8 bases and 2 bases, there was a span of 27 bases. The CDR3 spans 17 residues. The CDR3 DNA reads TGCAGCCCGAACGGTCAGCAACATCCTCTACAACAAGAGACCCAGTACTTC. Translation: CSPNGQQHPLQQETQYF. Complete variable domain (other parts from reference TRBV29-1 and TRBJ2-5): SAVISQKPSRDICQRGTSLTIQCQVDSQVTMMFWYRQQPGQSLTLIATANQGSEATYESGFVIDKFPISRPNLTFSTLTVSNMSPEDSSIYLCSPNGQQHPLQQETQYFGPGTRLLVL.

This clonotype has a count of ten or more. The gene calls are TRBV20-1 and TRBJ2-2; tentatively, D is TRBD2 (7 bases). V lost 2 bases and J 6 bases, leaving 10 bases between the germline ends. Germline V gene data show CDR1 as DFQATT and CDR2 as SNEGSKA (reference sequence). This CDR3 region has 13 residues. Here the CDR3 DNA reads TGCAGTGCTAGATGGCGGGGGCCCGGGGAGCTGTTTTTT. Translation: CSARWRGPGELFF.

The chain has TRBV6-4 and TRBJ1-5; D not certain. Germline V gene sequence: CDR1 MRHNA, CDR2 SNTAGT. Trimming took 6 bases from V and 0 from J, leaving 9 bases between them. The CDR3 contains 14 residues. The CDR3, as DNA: TGTGCCAGCAGGGACGTAGTTAGCAATCAGCCCCAGCATTTT. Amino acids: CASRDVVSNQPQHF.

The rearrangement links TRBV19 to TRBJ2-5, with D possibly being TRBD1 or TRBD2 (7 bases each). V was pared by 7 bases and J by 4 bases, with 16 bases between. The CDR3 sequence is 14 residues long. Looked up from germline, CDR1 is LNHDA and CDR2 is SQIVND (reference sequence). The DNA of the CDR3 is TGTGCCAGTACCAGGGGGGGGAGTGGAGAGACCCAGTACTTC. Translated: CASTRGGSGETQYF. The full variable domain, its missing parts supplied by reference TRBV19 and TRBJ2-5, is DGGITQSPKYLFRKEGQNVTLSCEQNLNHDAMYWYRQDPGQGLRLIYYSQIVNDFQKGDIAEGYSVSREKKESFPLTVTSAQKNPTAFYLCASTRGGSGETQYFGPGTRLLVL.

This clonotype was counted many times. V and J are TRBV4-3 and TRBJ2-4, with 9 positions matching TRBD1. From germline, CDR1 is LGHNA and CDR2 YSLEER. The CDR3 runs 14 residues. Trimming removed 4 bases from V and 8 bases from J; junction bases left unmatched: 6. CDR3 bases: TGCGCCAGCAGCCTGGACAGGGGAGCAGACATTCAGTACTTC. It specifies CASSLDRGADIQYF.

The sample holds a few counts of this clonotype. Written as DNA, the CDR3 is TGCAGCGTTGAATCGTCAGGGGGGGAAAAACTGTTTTTT. Encoded protein: CSVESSGGEKLFF. The chain combines TRBV29-1 with TRBJ1-4; TRBD1 aligns across 7 bases. The trim removed 2 bases at V and 8 bases at J, leaving 5 bases unmatched. Germline-derived CDR1 and CDR2 are SQVTM and ANQGSEA. The CDR3 has 13 amino acids.

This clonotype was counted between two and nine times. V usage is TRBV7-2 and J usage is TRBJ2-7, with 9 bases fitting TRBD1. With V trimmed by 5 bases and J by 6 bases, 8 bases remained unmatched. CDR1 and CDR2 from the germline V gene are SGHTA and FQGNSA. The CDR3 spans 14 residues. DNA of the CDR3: TGTGCCAGCAGCCGGGACAGGGTGGGAGCCGAGCAGTACTTC. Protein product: CASSRDRVGAEQYF.